This entry lists 6 T cell receptor beta chains sequenced from one sample in a study of CXCR3-negative and CXCR3-positive naive CD8 T cells. Each TRB cDNA library was prepared by 5' RACE (with UMI labels). From the 5' RACE reads, TCRdb lists one entry per CDR3 protein and no DNA. The table for this sample gives over 70,000 distinct CDR3 sequences. Sequencing was carried out using naive CXCR3- CD8+ T cells from blood. Sample subset: CD45RO-CCR7+CD27+CD95- naive CD8+ T cells lacking CXCR3 (TNR3-). The origin of the receptors is a human donor in good health. Some clones in this sample may be carry-over from other donors' samples.

The chain couples TRBV20-1 to TRBJ1-1. The CDR3 is 13 amino acids. The germline gives CDR1 DFQATT, CDR2 SNEGSKA (reference sequence). This CDR3 reads CSARDLGDTEAFF.

V usage is TRBV9 and J usage is TRBJ2-1. Germline lookup yields CDR1 SGDLS and CDR2 YYNGEE. This CDR3 has 17 residues. CDR3 in amino acids: CASSDSLDQGTYNEQFF.

The chain carries TRBV7-9 and TRBJ2-5; with no DNA, the TCRdb D assignment of TRBD1 cannot be verified. This CDR3 region has 14 residues. Germline V lookup: CDR1 SEHNR, CDR2 FQNEAQ (reference sequence). The CDR3 is CASSDTGKQETQYF.

The V and J genes are TRBV7-3 and TRBJ2-2. Germline loops: CDR1 SGHTA, CDR2 FQGTGA. This CDR3 spans 13 amino acids. The CDR3 spells CASRVDNTGELFF.

The chain links TRBV20-1 to TRBJ2-1; the D call from TCRdb, TRBD2, cannot be confirmed without DNA. CDR1 and CDR2 from the germline V gene are DFQATT and SNEGSKA (reference sequence). The CDR3 covers 15 residues. The CDR3: CSAVSPGLPYNEQFF.

The rearrangement links TRBV29-1 to TRBJ2-5. Germline assignment: CDR1 SQVTM and CDR2 ANQGSEA. The CDR3 covers 12 residues. CDR3 sequence reads: CSVETGQETQYF.